Below, 32 T cell receptor beta chains from the same sample are listed, as sequenced in a study of cytomegalovirus exposure and HLA in healthy donors. Primers for the PCR totalled 60 Vbeta and 13 Jbeta. Libraries were prepared by immunoSEQ multiplex PCR; TCRdb keeps only in-frame clonotypes and omits some of them. The listing contains about 200,000 clones. Sequenced sample: PBMCs. Receptor source: a girl aged 2 to 9 in good health and CMV-seropositive.

V and J are TRBV5-4 and TRBJ2-1; 7 bases line up with TRBD2. Germline CDR1 SGHNT, CDR2 YYREEE (reference sequence). Unmatched junction bases numbered 16, after V lost 4 bases and J lost 3 bases. The CDR3 is 18 amino acids. As DNA, the CDR3 is TGTGCCAGCAGCCGGGGAGCTAGCGGTCCTGGGGGCTACAATGAGCAGTTCTTC. Translating gives CASSRGASGPGGYNEQFF.

This chain links TRBV7-2 with TRBJ2-3; 7 positions agree with TRBD1. The V gene's germline CDR1 is SGHTA and CDR2 FQGNSA. The CDR3 runs to 13 residues. V shed 2 bases and J 4 bases; nucleotides not matched to a gene: 0. CDR3 coding DNA: TGTGCCAGCAGCTTACAGGGGGCAGATACGCAGTATTTT. Translating gives CASSLQGADTQYF.

The CDR3 reads CASSLDGQNTEAFF. The CDR3 coding sequence is TGTGCCAGCAGTTTGGATGGACAGAACACTGAAGCTTTCTTT. The chain employs TRBV28 and TRBJ1-1, with a possible D match to TRBD1 (5 bases). In germline, CDR1 is MDHEN, CDR2 SYDVKM. Trimming shortened V by 3 bases and J by 1 base, and 9 bases separated the two germline ends. This CDR3 is 14 amino acids long. The full variable domain, completed using reference TRBV28 and TRBJ1-1, is DVKVTQSSRYLVKRTGEKVFLECVQDMDHENMFWYRQDPGLGLRLIYFSYDVKMKEKGDIPEGYSVSREKKERFSLILESASTNQTSMYLCASSLDGQNTEAFFGQGTRLTVV.

This rearrangement joins TRBV7-9 to TRBJ2-5; 7 nucleotides align to TRBD2. Germline trimming cut 2 bases from V and 3 bases from J; bases unmatched to any gene: 9. CDR3 length: 16 residues. CDR1 is SEHNR and CDR2 is FQNEAQ in the germline V gene (reference sequence). The CDR3: CASSLFFGGSKETQYF. In nucleotides, the CDR3 is TGTGCCAGCAGCTTATTCTTCGGGGGGAGCAAAGAGACCCAGTACTTC.

CDR3 loop: CASSGQGNTEAFF. For the CDR3, the DNA is TGTGCCAGCAGCGGACAGGGGAACACTGAAGCTTTCTTT. The gene calls are TRBV6-4 and TRBJ1-1; the match to TRBD1 covers 8 bases. This CDR3 is 13 amino acids long. The V segment lost 6 bases and the J segment 1 base; nucleotides outside the gene matches: 1. The germline CDR1 and CDR2 sequences are MRHNA and SNTAGT.

The rearrangement joins TRBV6-1 to TRBJ1-1, with TRBD1 matching over 8 bases. With 7 bases clipped from V and 9 bases from J, the junction kept 4 bases outside the gene matches. This CDR3 comprises 11 residues. Germline CDR1 is MNHNS and CDR2 is SASEGT. CDR3 in amino acids: CASNGQGKAFF. The CDR3 nucleotides read TGTGCCAGCAACGGACAGGGTAAAGCTTTCTTT.

The CDR3 sequence is CASSLAARGGDTQYF. DNA for the CDR3: TGTGCCAGCAGCTTAGCGGCCAGGGGAGGGGATACGCAGTATTTT. This chain links TRBV11-2 with TRBJ2-3, with D perhaps TRBD2 (7 bases). Germline values: CDR1 SGHAT, CDR2 FQNNGV. V lost 1 base and J lost 6, with 14 bases in between. The CDR3 loop spans 15 amino acids.

J is TRBJ2-2 and V is TRBV18; D is possibly TRBD1 (7 bases). The CDR3 length is 16 residues. CDR1 and CDR2 from the germline V gene are KGHSH and LQKENI. V lost 0 bases and J lost 3, with 11 bases in between. CDR3 protein: CASSPPGGTDTGELFF. The CDR3 region has the DNA TGTGCCAGCTCACCACCGGGCGGGACAGACACCGGGGAGCTGTTTTTT.

The J gene is TRBJ2-1, the V gene TRBV10-1, with 9 bases lining up with TRBD1. Germline assignment: CDR1 WNHNN and CDR2 SYGVQD (reference sequence). V was clipped by 3 bases and J by 6 bases; unmatched bases: 3. The CDR3 runs to 14 residues. CDR3 DNA sequence: TGCGCCAGCAGTGACGGGACAGGGATCAATGAGCAGTTCTTC. Translation: CASSDGTGINEQFF.

The chain uses TRBV7-2 and TRBJ2-7; TRBD2 might be the D (5 bases). Germline assignment: CDR1 SGHTA and CDR2 FQGNSA. CDR3 length: 15 amino acids. Trimming took off 5 bases at V and 2 bases at J, with 16 bases between the two ends. CDR3 bases: TGTGCCAGCAGCCCTAGGGCGGGTTTTGCCTACGAGCAGTACTTC. Encoded protein: CASSPRAGFAYEQYF. Filled out from reference TRBV7-2 and TRBJ2-7, the complete variable domain reads GAGVSQSPSNKVTEKGKDVELRCDPISGHTALYWYRQSLGQGLEFLIYFQGNSAPDKSGLPSDRFSAERTGGSVSTLTIQRTQQEDSAVYLCASSPRAGFAYEQYFGPGTRLTVT.

V gene TRBV29-1 combines with J gene TRBJ2-1; 10 bases are shared with TRBD2. Unmatched junction bases numbered 17, after V lost 4 bases and J lost 8 bases. The CDR3 has 17 residues. Germline lookup yields CDR1 SQVTM and CDR2 ANQGSEA. The CDR3 region has the DNA TGCAGCGTTGGCCAGAGCTATAGCGGGAGGAGGGCATATGAGCAGTTCTTC. Its protein product is CSVGQSYSGRRAYEQFF.

The CDR3 here is CASSSGQGAAYEQYF. The CDR3 DNA sequence: TGTGCCAGCAGTTCGGGACAGGGGGCTGCCTACGAGCAGTACTTC. The chain uses TRBV28 and TRBJ2-7; TRBD1 agrees at 12 bases. J was trimmed by 2 bases and V by 4 bases; bases with no gene match: 3. Germline V CDR1 and CDR2: MDHEN, SYDVKM. The CDR3 is 15 amino acids.

The chain couples TRBV7-9 to TRBJ1-4; no clear D. Trimming pared 4 bases from V and 5 bases from J, leaving 11 bases between. Germline CDR1 SEHNR, CDR2 FQNEAQ (reference sequence). This CDR3 comprises 14 residues. This chain's CDR3 is CASSSVSGNEKLFF. The CDR3 nucleotides read TGTGCCAGCAGCTCCGTTTCGGGGAATGAAAAACTGTTTTTT.

The V and J genes are TRBV28 and TRBJ2-7; D might be TRBD1 (5 bases). The CDR3 spans 15 residues. Trimming took 5 bases from V and 1 from J, leaving 15 bases between them. The germline gives CDR1 MDHEN, CDR2 SYDVKM. CDR3 residues: CASSENRRRSYEQYF. The CDR3 DNA is TGTGCCAGCAGTGAGAACAGGCGAAGATCCTACGAGCAGTACTTC.

The chain combines TRBV27 with TRBJ1-2; D not certain. Germline V gives CDR1 MNHEY, CDR2 SMNVEV (reference sequence). V lost 6 bases and J lost 5, with 10 bases in between. The CDR3 has 12 residues. CDR3 sequence (DNA): TGTGCCAGCAGGGTTGGTAGTTATGGCTACACCTTC. Translating gives CASRVGSYGYTF.

The chain uses TRBV6-6 and TRBJ2-1; weak D call: TRBD1 (6 bases). CDR1 MNHNY and CDR2 SVGAGI come from the germline V gene (reference sequence). There are 15 residues in the CDR3. Deletions cut 0 bases from V and 3 bases from J, with 9 bases between. The CDR3 region has the DNA TGTGCCAGCAGTTACTCGTGGACAGACTACAATGAGCAGTTCTTC. Protein product: CASSYSWTDYNEQFF.

The J gene is TRBJ2-1, the V gene TRBV5-5, with TRBD2 as a possible D gene (5 bases). The germline CDR1 and CDR2 sequences are SGHKS and YYEKEE (reference sequence). V lost 2 bases, J lost 8 bases, and 23 bases lay in between. The CDR3 has 17 amino acids. CDR3 sequence (DNA): TGTGCCAGCAGCTTAGGTCTCGTCACGCGGAGGTCTTATGAGCAGTTCTTC. Translated, it gives CASSLGLVTRRSYEQFF.

The V gene is TRBV19, the J gene TRBJ1-2, with TRBD1 identical over 8 bases. This CDR3 contains 14 residues. Germline V lookup: CDR1 LNHDA, CDR2 SQIVND (reference sequence). V lost 11 bases and J lost 1; bases outside the gene matches: 9. CDR3 region: CASVRDRNNYGYTF. The CDR3 DNA is TGTGCCTCGGTCCGGGACAGGAATAACTATGGCTACACCTTC. The full variable domain, rest sourced from reference TRBV19 and TRBJ1-2, is DGGITQSPKYLFRKEGQNVTLSCEQNLNHDAMYWYRQDPGQGLRLIYYSQIVNDFQKGDIAEGYSVSREKKESFPLTVTSAQKNPTAFYLCASVRDRNNYGYTFGSGTRLTVV.

The CDR3 is CSVEVLATPSYGYTF. As DNA, the CDR3 is TGCAGCGTTGAAGTCCTAGCGACCCCCTCTTATGGCTACACCTTC. V and J are TRBV29-1 and TRBJ1-2, with D hard to call. V was trimmed by 1 base and J by 5 bases, leaving 17 bases between them. There are 15 residues in the CDR3. Germline lookup yields CDR1 SQVTM and CDR2 ANQGSEA.

The V call is TRBV5-1, the J call TRBJ1-3; 7 nucleotides match TRBD1. V lost 2 bases to trimming and J lost 0 bases; unmatched junction nucleotides: 5. The length of the CDR3 is 16 residues. Germline assignment: CDR1 SGHRS and CDR2 YFSETQ. DNA for the CDR3: TGCGCCAGCAGCTTAACGGGACAGACCTCTGGAAACACCATATATTTT. It specifies CASSLTGQTSGNTIYF.

V usage is TRBV6-5 and J usage is TRBJ1-1; maybe TRBD1 (5 bases). The germline V gene has CDR1 MNHEY and CDR2 SVGAGI. CDR3 length: 15 amino acids. V dropped 0 bases and J dropped 6 bases, with 14 bases sitting between them. The CDR3 DNA reads as TGTGCCAGCAGTTACTCGAATTTTGGACAAGCTGAAGCTTTCTTT. Translated: CASSYSNFGQAEAFF.

The V call is TRBV6-5, the J call TRBJ2-1, with D perhaps matching TRBD1 (5 bases). The CDR3 consists of 11 residues. Trimming stripped 10 bases from V and 9 bases from J, with 13 bases between. Per the germline V gene, CDR1 is MNHEY and CDR2 is SVGAGI. CDR3 sequence reads: CATGRTGEQFF. For the CDR3, the DNA is TGTGCCACAGGCCGTACAGGTGAGCAGTTCTTC.

For this clone: This sample also contains other DNA sequences that code for the same CDR3. The chain joins TRBV28 to TRBJ1-2; no clear D gene. The germline CDR1 and CDR2 sequences are MDHEN and SYDVKM. CDR3 length: 13 amino acids. V shed 1 base and J shed 4 bases, with 7 bases lying between them. The chain's CDR3 is CASSLSGGYGYTF. The CDR3 coding sequence is TGTGCCAGCAGTTTATCGGGTGGCTATGGCTACACCTTC.

This chain links TRBV9 with TRBJ2-1, with D maybe TRBD1 (6 bases). Trimming took 4 bases from V and 0 from J, leaving 8 bases between them. There are 14 residues in the CDR3. From germline, CDR1 is SGDLS and CDR2 YYNGEE. The CDR3 DNA sequence: TGTGCCAGCAGCCAGGGGAGCTCCTACAATGAGCAGTTCTTC. Its protein product is CASSQGSSYNEQFF.

V gene TRBV27 combines with J gene TRBJ1-1, with 7 bases matching TRBD1. CDR3 length equals 15 residues. The junction had 8 bases not matched to a gene; V was cut back by 6 bases and J by 1 base. CDR1 is MNHEY and CDR2 is SMNVEV in the germline V gene (reference sequence). This CDR3 reads CASSLGTGENTEAFF. In DNA, the CDR3 is TGTGCCAGCAGCTTAGGCACAGGGGAGAACACTGAAGCTTTCTTT.

The rearrangement uses TRBV7-8 and TRBJ2-1, with D perhaps matching TRBD2 (6 bases). There are 17 residues in the CDR3. Trimming took 4 bases from V and 2 from J, leaving 18 bases between them. Germline assignment: CDR1 SGHVS and CDR2 FQNEAQ. The CDR3 nucleotides read TGTGCCAGCAGCTCCGAGGGCCTAGCGAAGACCTACAATGAGCAGTTCTTC. Protein product: CASSSEGLAKTYNEQFF.

The chain links TRBV10-2 to TRBJ2-5; the D gene is possibly TRBD2 (6 bases). V gave up 7 bases and J gave up 4 bases, with 13 bases separating them. The length of the CDR3 is 13 residues. Looked up from germline, CDR1 is WSHSY and CDR2 is SAAADI. CDR3 sequence reads: CASKEGVGETQYF. Here the CDR3 DNA reads TGCGCCAGCAAGGAGGGAGTGGGAGAGACCCAGTACTTC.

The rearrangement links TRBV18 to TRBJ2-2; D perhaps matches TRBD1 (6 bases). CDR3 length equals 14 residues. The V gene's germline CDR1 is KGHSH and CDR2 LQKENI. V was cut by 8 bases and J by 0 bases, with 10 bases left in between. The CDR3 coding sequence is TGTGCCAGCCGGACAGTCACGAACACCGGGGAGCTGTTTTTT. It encodes CASRTVTNTGELFF.

Of note for this clone: Sequence at one end of the junction differs from germline and may be a read error. The CDR3 DNA reads TGTGCCAGCTCAACACCGGGACTAGCGGGAGGATCCGATACGCAGTATTTT. As protein: CASSTPGLAGGSDTQYF. This rearrangement joins TRBV18 to TRBJ2-3, with 15 bases aligning to TRBD2. The CDR3 is 17 amino acids. Germline V gene sequence: CDR1 KGHSH, CDR2 LQKENI.

The chain uses TRBV7-2 and TRBJ2-7; 14 nucleotides align to TRBD2. CDR1 is SGHTA, CDR2 FQGNSA, per germline. Trimming took 4 bases from V and 5 from J; bases not matched to a gene: 1. The CDR3 extends over 14 amino acids. The CDR3 sequence: CASSWGLAGDEQYF. The CDR3 DNA is TGTGCCAGCAGCTGGGGACTAGCGGGAGACGAGCAGTACTTC.

The chain uses TRBV28 and TRBJ2-3; perhaps TRBD2 as D (5 bases). CDR1 is MDHEN, CDR2 SYDVKM, per germline. The V gene lost 5 bases and the J gene lost 9 bases, with 18 bases spanning the gap. The length of the CDR3 is 14 residues. CDR3 coding DNA: TGTGCCAGCAGTGCAATCCGGGGAACTGCGACGCAGTATTTT. Its protein is CASSAIRGTATQYF.

This sequence joins TRBV27 and TRBJ2-6, with D perhaps matching TRBD1 (7 bases). Deletions cut 3 bases from V and 4 bases from J, with 25 bases between. Germline lookup yields CDR1 MNHEY and CDR2 SMNVEV (reference sequence). The CDR3 totals 20 residues. The CDR3 protein is CASSFRTRQGGVLGANVLTF. CDR3 bases: TGTGCCAGCAGTTTCCGGACACGACAGGGAGGAGTGTTAGGGGCCAACGTCCTGACTTTC. The complete variable domain, with remaining parts taken from reference TRBV27 and TRBJ2-6, reads EAQVTQNPRYLITVTGKKLTVTCSQNMNHEYMSWYRQDPGLGLRQIYYSMNVEVTDKGDVPEGYKVSRKEKRNFPLILESPSPNQTSLYFCASSFRTRQGGVLGANVLTFGAGSRLTVL.